One and the same sample provided the 29 T cell receptor beta chains below, sequenced in a study of CD8 T cells in Susac syndrome. The authors reverse transcribed 0.5 to 1 ug RNA with random hexamers. In TCRdb, the immunoSEQ multiplex PCR reads were re-called with MiXCR into one record per CDR3 protein. This sample yields hundreds of thousands of distinct CDR3 sequences, of which 94% are seen a single time; about 0.14% belongs to the top ten. Material for sequencing was CD4+ T cells from PBMCs. These receptors all stem from a human donor with Susac syndrome.

V usage is TRBV9 and J usage is TRBJ1-1; 9 nucleotides align to TRBD1. The V gene's germline CDR1 is SGDLS and CDR2 YYNGEE. The CDR3 spans 14 residues. Trimming cost V 4 bases and J 4 bases; bases outside gene matches: 5. DNA for the CDR3: TGTGCCAGCAGCCACGGACAGGGGCGCACTGAAGCTTTCTTT. This translates into CASSHGQGRTEAFF.

Here the CDR3 DNA reads TGCGCCAGCAGCTTAGTGGCGAGTGACACCGGGGAGCTGTTTTTT. Its translation: CASSLVASDTGELFF. The rearrangement links TRBV5-1 to TRBJ2-2; D call uncertain. Trimming cost V 2 bases and J 3 bases, with 11 bases left between them. The CDR3 is 15 amino acids. Germline CDR1 SGHRS, CDR2 YFSETQ.

The chain combines TRBV13 with TRBJ1-6; weak D call: TRBD1 (6 bases). CDR3 size: 12 residues. Deletions cut 5 bases from V and 10 bases from J, with 9 bases between. Germline values: CDR1 PRHDT, CDR2 FYEKMQ (reference sequence). CDR3 loop: CASSTGGSPLHF. The DNA of the CDR3 is TGTGCCAGCAGCACCGGGGGCTCACCCCTCCACTTT.

The CDR3 region is CASSYSNQGGYTF. Here the CDR3 DNA reads TGTGCCAGCAGTTACTCGAATCAGGGAGGCTACACCTTC. V is TRBV6-2 or TRBV6-3 and J is TRBJ1-2; possibly TRBD1 for D (5 bases). Trimming pared 0 bases from V and 8 bases from J, leaving 10 bases between. This CDR3 comprises 13 residues. Germline V gene lookup returns CDR1 MNHEY and CDR2 SVGEGT.

The genes are TRBV7-3 and TRBJ1-2; maybe TRBD1 (6 bases). V lost 5 bases, J lost 5 bases, and 15 bases lay in between. The CDR3 has 14 residues. Germline V CDR1 and CDR2: SGHTA, FQGTGA. CDR3 in amino acids: CASSRWTATYGYTF. DNA of the CDR3: TGTGCCAGCAGCAGGTGGACAGCAACTTATGGCTACACCTTC.

This chain connects TRBV20-1 to TRBJ1-6, with D tentatively TRBD1 (6 bases). V dropped 5 bases and J dropped 7 bases, with 18 bases sitting between them. The length of the CDR3 is 15 residues. Germline V gene sequence: CDR1 DFQATT, CDR2 SNEGSKA (reference sequence). CDR3 coding DNA: TGCAGTGCTGGACCCCCGACAGGCTTCAATTCACCCCTCCACTTT. Amino acid sequence: CSAGPPTGFNSPLHF.

The rearrangement uses TRBV24-1 and TRBJ1-6; 7 positions match TRBD1. CDR1 is KGHDR, CDR2 SFDVKD, per germline. Trimming took 3 bases from V and 8 from J; bases not matched to a gene: 6. CDR3 length equals 15 residues. Here the CDR3 DNA reads TGTGCCACCAGTGATGCCGGGACAGCCGATTCACCCCTCCACTTT. Translated, it gives CATSDAGTADSPLHF.

The chain uses TRBV14 and TRBJ1-6, with D unclear. V lost 0 bases and J 10 bases, leaving 4 bases between the germline ends. CDR1 is SGHDN and CDR2 is FVKESK in the germline V gene. The CDR3 sequence is 12 residues long. The CDR3 region is CASSQEVSPLHF. In DNA, the CDR3 is TGTGCCAGCAGCCAAGAGGTATCACCCCTCCACTTT.

The chain has TRBV20-1 and TRBJ2-3, with 11 bases identical to TRBD1. CDR3 size: 15 residues. V was pared by 6 bases and J by 1 base, with 6 bases of the junction left unmatched. CDR1 and CDR2 (germline): DFQATT, SNEGSKA (reference sequence). CDR3 amino acids: CSATGGQGGTDTQYF. CDR3 nucleotides: TGCAGTGCCACCGGGGGACAGGGGGGCACAGATACGCAGTATTTT.

The chain links TRBV12-3 or TRBV12-4 to TRBJ1-6, with 8 bases fitting TRBD1. CDR3 length equals 14 residues. The junction had 2 bases not matched to a gene; V was cut back by 3 bases and J by 7 bases. This CDR3 is CASSLNRGNSPLHF. For the CDR3, the DNA is TGTGCCAGCAGTTTGAACAGGGGGAATTCACCCCTCCACTTT.

V and J are TRBV24-1 and TRBJ2-1, with a weak D call TRBD2 (5 bases). V dropped 7 bases and J dropped 0 bases, with 12 bases sitting between them. The germline CDR1 and CDR2 sequences are KGHDR and SFDVKD. The length of the CDR3 is 15 residues. In DNA form, the CDR3 reads TGTGCCACCAGGGCTGACGGAGGCTCCTACAATGAGCAGTTCTTC. It codes for CATRADGGSYNEQFF.

The V and J genes are TRBV5-1 and TRBJ2-1; 9 nucleotides match TRBD2. This CDR3 has 14 amino acids. Trimming took 0 bases from V and 8 from J; bases not matched to a gene: 3. Germline V gene data show CDR1 as SGHRS and CDR2 as YFSETQ. This CDR3 reads CASSLGGGAYEQFF. The CDR3, as DNA: TGCGCCAGCAGCTTGGGCGGGGGGGCCTATGAGCAGTTCTTC.

The CDR3 nucleotides read TGTGCCAGCAGTTTATTCGGGGACAGTTTCATGAACACTGAAGCTTTCTTT. The encoded protein is CASSLFGDSFMNTEAFF. The chain combines TRBV27 with TRBJ1-1; 7 nucleotides agree with TRBD1. Germline values: CDR1 MNHEY, CDR2 SMNVEV (reference sequence). J gave up 0 bases and V 1 base, and 8 bases lay outside the gene matches. This CDR3 is built from 17 residues.

The chain has TRBV7-2 and TRBJ1-6; 7 bases fit TRBD1. This CDR3 region has 14 residues. The V gene's germline CDR1 is SGHTA and CDR2 FQGNSA. The V and J ends lost 0 bases and 9 bases, in that order; junction bases with no gene match: 2. DNA for the CDR3: TGTGCCAGCAGCTTAGCGGGGACAGTTTCACCCCTCCACTTT. This codes for CASSLAGTVSPLHF. The whole variable domain, filled in from reference TRBV7-2 and TRBJ1-6, reads GAGVSQSPSNKVTEKGKDVELRCDPISGHTALYWYRQSLGQGLEFLIYFQGNSAPDKSGLPSDRFSAERTGGSVSTLTIQRTQQEDSAVYLCASSLAGTVSPLHFGNGTRLTVT.

V usage is TRBV15 and J usage is TRBJ1-1; no clear D gene. The germline V gene has CDR1 LNHNV and CDR2 YYDKDF (reference sequence). Trimming pared 2 bases from V and 0 bases from J, leaving 7 bases between. This CDR3 has 14 residues. The CDR3 region has the DNA TGTGCCACCAGCAGATTCGGACTGAACACTGAAGCTTTCTTT. Residues: CATSRFGLNTEAFF.

The rearrangement joins TRBV30 to TRBJ1-3; D not certain. This CDR3 comprises 17 residues. Germline V gene data show CDR1 as GTSNPN and CDR2 as SVGIG (reference sequence). V dropped 4 bases and J dropped 0 bases, with 19 bases sitting between them. CDR3 region: CAWTKTGSLSSGNTIYF. The CDR3 DNA follows: TGTGCCTGGACTAAAACCGGATCCCTGAGCTCTGGAAACACCATATATTTT.

The chain joins TRBV5-1 to TRBJ2-2; D gene unclear. Germline-derived CDR1 and CDR2 are SGHRS and YFSETQ. V lost 0 bases and J lost 0, with 6 bases in between. This CDR3 contains 15 residues. In nucleotides, the CDR3 is TGCGCCAGCAGCTTGGACAGCTCGAACACCGGGGAGCTGTTTTTT. This codes for CASSLDSSNTGELFF. The entire variable domain, with the rest obtained from reference TRBV5-1 and TRBJ2-2, is as follows: KAGVTQTPRYLIKTRGQQVTLSCSPISGHRSVSWYQQTPGQGLQFLFEYFSETQRNKGNFPGRFSGRQFSNSRSEMNVSTLELGDSALYLCASSLDSSNTGELFFGEGSRLTVL.

The CDR3 loop reads CASRLDNEQFF. CDR3 bases: TGTGCCAGCAGGCTAGACAATGAGCAGTTCTTC. The chain employs TRBV2 and TRBJ2-1; no definite D call. The CDR3 consists of 11 residues. CDR1 is SNHLY, CDR2 FYNNEI, per germline. V was shortened by 6 bases and J by 5 bases, with 5 bases between the two germline ends.

The chain recombines TRBV4-3 with TRBJ1-1; D is uncertain. Germline loops: CDR1 LGHNA, CDR2 YSLEER. The CDR3 is made up of 15 amino acids. V was trimmed by 0 bases and J by 6 bases, leaving 14 bases between them. CDR3 protein: CASSQDTHGSPEAFF. CDR3 bases: TGCGCCAGCAGCCAAGATACACATGGGTCCCCTGAAGCTTTCTTT.

This rearrangement joins TRBV6-2 or TRBV6-3 to TRBJ1-2; tentative D call: TRBD1 (5 bases). CDR3 length: 15 amino acids. Germline-derived CDR1 and CDR2 are MNHEY and SVGEGT. The V end was cut by 0 bases, the J end by 2 bases, with 10 bases between. The CDR3 bases are TGTGCCAGCAGTTACTCGAGGGGACTCAACTATGGCTACACCTTC. This encodes CASSYSRGLNYGYTF.

This clonotype was seen a single time. The chain uses TRBV7-2 and TRBJ1-4; 7 bases match TRBD1. V gave up 3 bases and J gave up 4 bases; unmatched junction bases: 5. The CDR3 contains 15 residues. Per the germline V gene, CDR1 is SGHTA and CDR2 is FQGNSA. In DNA, the CDR3 is TGTGCCAGCAGCTTCGAAACAGGGGTTAATGAAAAACTGTTTTTT. Translation gives CASSFETGVNEKLFF.

V gene TRBV5-4 combines with J gene TRBJ2-3, with 13 bases fitting TRBD2. The trim removed 4 bases at V and 1 base at J, leaving 6 bases unmatched. The CDR3 contains 17 residues. The germline V gene encodes CDR1 SGHNT and CDR2 YYREEE (reference sequence). The CDR3 bases are TGTGCCAGCAGCCCTCGACTAGCGGGGGGCCGCACAGATACGCAGTATTTT. Translated, it gives CASSPRLAGGRTDTQYF.

The table lists this clonotype with a count of one. V usage is TRBV2 and J usage is TRBJ2-7; no reliable D call. The CDR3 contains 13 residues. V was cut by 6 bases and J by 6 bases, with 15 bases left in between. CDR1 and CDR2 from the germline V gene are SNHLY and FYNNEI. The CDR3 loop is CASRASQISEQYF. CDR3 sequence (DNA): TGTGCCAGCAGGGCCAGCCAGATCTCCGAGCAGTACTTC. Based on the CDR3 plus reference TRBV2 and TRBJ2-7, the full variable domain is EPEVTQTPSHQVTQMGQEVILRCVPISNHLYFYWYRQILGQKVEFLVSFYNNEISEKSEIFDDQFSVERPDGSNFTLKIRSTKLEDSAMYFCASRASQISEQYFGPGTRLTVT.

V and J are TRBV10-3 and TRBJ1-2; D might be TRBD1 (5 bases). CDR1 is ENHRY and CDR2 is SYGVKD in the germline V gene. This CDR3 has 13 residues. V was trimmed by 2 bases and J by 9 bases, leaving 13 bases between them. The CDR3 DNA is TGTGCCATCAGTGAGCCACCGGGACCTCGCTACACCTTC. This sequence encodes CAISEPPGPRYTF.

The genes are TRBV6-2 or TRBV6-3 and TRBJ1-5; D perhaps matches TRBD1 (6 bases). The CDR3 is 14 residues long. V was shortened by 6 bases and J by 7 bases, with 16 bases between the two germline ends. Germline V CDR1 and CDR2: MNHEY, SVGEGT. This CDR3 is CASSFTGMEQPQHF. DNA of the CDR3: TGTGCCAGCAGCTTTACAGGGATGGAACAGCCCCAGCATTTT.

The chain is built from TRBV7-3 and TRBJ2-5; D remains ambiguous. Germline CDR1 and CDR2: SGHTA and FQGTGA. The CDR3 sequence is 14 residues long. V shed 3 bases and J shed 5 bases, with 13 bases lying between them. The CDR3 loop reads CASSFATNSETQYF. As DNA, the CDR3 is TGTGCCAGCAGCTTCGCCACCAATAGTGAGACCCAGTACTTC.

The V gene is TRBV6-5, the J gene TRBJ1-2, with 7 bases identical to TRBD1. Germline assignment: CDR1 MNHEY and CDR2 SVGAGI. This CDR3 comprises 14 residues. With V trimmed by 6 bases and J by 6 bases, 10 bases remained unmatched. In nucleotides, the CDR3 is TGTGCCAGCAGCCAACTCGACAGGGTCGATGGCTACACCTTC. Translating gives CASSQLDRVDGYTF.

This chain uses TRBV2 with TRBJ1-4; 8 nucleotides match TRBD1. The CDR3 loop spans 14 amino acids. From germline, CDR1 is SNHLY and CDR2 FYNNEI. Trimming took 2 bases from V and 7 from J; bases not matched to a gene: 3. This CDR3 reads CASSEQGAPEKLFF. The CDR3 nucleotides read TGTGCCAGCAGTGAACAGGGGGCCCCTGAAAAACTGTTTTTT.

The V gene is TRBV6-1, the J gene TRBJ2-7, with D maybe TRBD2 (5 bases). This CDR3 spans 17 amino acids. Deletions cut 8 bases from V and 2 bases from J, with 25 bases between. Germline loops: CDR1 MNHNS, CDR2 SASEGT. For the CDR3, the DNA is TGTGCCAGCTCCCAACGCAGGAGCGGTGAAAAGACCTACGAGCAGTACTTC. This sequence encodes CASSQRRSGEKTYEQYF.